This TCR beta chain originates from a study of T cell responses to AZD1222 COVID-19 vaccine listed by TCRdb under 2021. Study-level background: Because spike-specific TCR depth and breadth did not differ between the two schedules, AZD1222 recipients who got a second dose at roughly 4 weeks were pooled with those who got a second dose at roughly 12 weeks. TCR sequencing was performed for about 240 trial participants, of whom about 200 were given two doses of AZD1222 and around 25 were given two doses of MenACWY control vaccine. Enrollment into the trials was organized by age into subgroups of 18-55, 56-69 and 70-plus years, and those subgroups contained around 150, 28 and 57 TCR-sequenced participants, respectively.

This specimen's time point label, per the study, means: baseline before first vaccination. Vaccinee samples were obtained from the UK trials COV001 and COV002, which included a single-blind randomized controlled phase 2/3 trial of AZD1222 (ChAdOx1 nCoV-19) in healthy adults. Trial participant PBMC samples were collected at day 0 and day 28 after the second dose for TCRbeta chain sequencing. As regards this clone: Its antigen has not been determined. No much larger clonotype is one base removed from it; base qualities were not supplied.

The investigation overall reported the following: No day 14 peak-response samples were available, so repertoires were characterized only after the peak T cell response. After two AZD1222 doses, spike-specific TCR breadth and depth were significantly higher than at day 0 and than in MenACWY recipients. Epitopes outside the regions mutated in the B.1.351 and B.1.1.7 variants were reportedly recognized by nearly half of the unique spike-specific TCRs. Participants were mostly white British and included more females than males, and it was suggested by the authors that clonal diversity may have been underestimated. The vaccine-associated CD4 TCRs covered the entire spike protein, and the dominant responses fell in regions 160-218 and 743-854. Conclusions about previously exposed vaccinees are limited because only five or six AZD1222 recipients were SARS-CoV-2 seropositive at baseline. The 56-69-year group was small, and its depth increase did not reach significance, likely because of low power.

The CDR3 regions of human TCRbeta chains were analyzed by immunosequencing. For the original study's pipeline: TCRs in the repertoires were matched against a reference library of SARS-CoV-2-specific TCRs that had been generated with the MIRA antigen-specificity platform. Breadth was defined as the fraction of unique TCRs that were SARS-CoV-2-associated. Depth was defined as the fraction of total T cells that were SARS-CoV-2-associated. Each spike-specific TCR was assigned to its reactive spike region and to a CD4 or CD8 class using the MIRA data. Log10-transformed breadth and depth values were compared by one-way ANOVA with Sidak's multiple comparisons tests. TCRdb's version of the immuneACCESS table is confined to in-frame rearrangements and falls short of the full clone set. An unresolved V gene accounts for under half of the shortfall where checked; the remainder is of unknown origin. V, J and clone size were drawn from that table, and D and trimming were deduced from the DNA. Across this sample there are tens of thousands of clones, with about 90% seen only once. The ten top clones hold roughly 7.3% of the sample.

There are 14 amino acids in the CDR3, from cysteine to phenylalanine inclusive. The sequence is cut down to CDR3 DNA, 42 bases in frame from base 1. Unmatched junction bases come to 2, with V trimmed by 5 bases and J by 5 bases. Looking up the germline V gene (reference sequence) yields CDR1 LNHDA and CDR2 SQIVND. This TCR came from an adult in good health. The starting material was peripheral blood, obtained on day 0 of AZD1222 vaccination. In this chain, TRBV19 is recombined with TRBJ1-6; 8 central bases correspond to TRBD1. The sequenced DNA is TGTGCCAGTAGTGGACAGGGCGATAATTCACCCCTCCACTTT. Its translation is CASSGQGDNSPLHF.